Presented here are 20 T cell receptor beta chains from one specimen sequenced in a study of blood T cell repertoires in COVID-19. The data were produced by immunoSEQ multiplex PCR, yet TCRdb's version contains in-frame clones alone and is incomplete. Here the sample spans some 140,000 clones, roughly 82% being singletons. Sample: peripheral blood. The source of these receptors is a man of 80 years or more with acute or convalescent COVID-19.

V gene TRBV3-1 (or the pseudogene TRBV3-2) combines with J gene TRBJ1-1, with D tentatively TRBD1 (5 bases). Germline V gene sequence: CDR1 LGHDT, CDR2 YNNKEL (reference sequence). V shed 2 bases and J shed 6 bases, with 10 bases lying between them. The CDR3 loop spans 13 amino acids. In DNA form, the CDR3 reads TGTGCCAGCAGCCAATCGGGGGGGGCTGAAGCTTTCTTT. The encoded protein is CASSQSGGAEAFF.

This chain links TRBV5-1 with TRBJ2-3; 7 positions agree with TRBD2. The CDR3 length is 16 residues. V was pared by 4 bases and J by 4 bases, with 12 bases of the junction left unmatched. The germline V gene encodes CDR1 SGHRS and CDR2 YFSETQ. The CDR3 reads CASSGTSSGGADTQYF. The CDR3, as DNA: TGCGCCAGCAGCGGGACTTCTAGCGGCGGCGCAGATACGCAGTATTTT.

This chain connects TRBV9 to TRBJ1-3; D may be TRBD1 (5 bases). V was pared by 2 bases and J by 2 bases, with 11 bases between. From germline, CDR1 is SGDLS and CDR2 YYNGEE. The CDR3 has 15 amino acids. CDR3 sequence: CASSVTEPPGNTIYF. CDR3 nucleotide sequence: TGTGCCAGCAGCGTGACAGAACCTCCTGGAAACACCATATATTTT.

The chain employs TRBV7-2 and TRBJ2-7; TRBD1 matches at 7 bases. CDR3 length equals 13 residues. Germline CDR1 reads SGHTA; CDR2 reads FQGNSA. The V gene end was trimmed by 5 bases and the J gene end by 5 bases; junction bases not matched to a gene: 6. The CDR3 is CASSRQGKNEQYF. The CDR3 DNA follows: TGTGCCAGCAGCCGACAGGGAAAGAACGAGCAGTACTTC.

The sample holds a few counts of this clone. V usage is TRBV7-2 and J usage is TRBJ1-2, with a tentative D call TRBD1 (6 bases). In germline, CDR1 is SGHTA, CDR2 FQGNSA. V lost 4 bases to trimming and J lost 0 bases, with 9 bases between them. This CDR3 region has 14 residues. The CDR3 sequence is CASSSGQSNYGYTF. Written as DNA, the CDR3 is TGTGCCAGCAGCTCCGGACAGTCTAACTATGGCTACACCTTC. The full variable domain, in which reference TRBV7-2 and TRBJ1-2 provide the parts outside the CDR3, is GAGVSQSPSNKVTEKGKDVELRCDPISGHTALYWYRQSLGQGLEFLIYFQGNSAPDKSGLPSDRFSAERTGGSVSTLTIQRTQQEDSAVYLCASSSGQSNYGYTFGSGTRLTVV.

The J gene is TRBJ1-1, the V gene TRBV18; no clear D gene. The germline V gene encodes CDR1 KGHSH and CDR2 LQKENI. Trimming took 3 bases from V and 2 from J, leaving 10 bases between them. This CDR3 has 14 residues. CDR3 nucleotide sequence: TGTGCCAGCTCACCGACACTCTTTAACACTGAAGCTTTCTTT. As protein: CASSPTLFNTEAFF.

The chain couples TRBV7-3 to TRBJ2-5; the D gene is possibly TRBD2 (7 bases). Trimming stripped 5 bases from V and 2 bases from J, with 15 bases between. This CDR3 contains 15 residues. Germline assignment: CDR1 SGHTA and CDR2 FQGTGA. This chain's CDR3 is CASSPGGGVQETQYF. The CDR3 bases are TGTGCCAGCAGCCCGGGGGGCGGGGTTCAAGAGACCCAGTACTTC.

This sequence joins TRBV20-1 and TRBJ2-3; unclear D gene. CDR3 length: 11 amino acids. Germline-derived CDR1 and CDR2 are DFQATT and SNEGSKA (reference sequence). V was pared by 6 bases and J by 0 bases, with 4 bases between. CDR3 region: CSAFSTDTQYF. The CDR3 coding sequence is TGCAGTGCCTTTAGCACAGATACGCAGTATTTT.

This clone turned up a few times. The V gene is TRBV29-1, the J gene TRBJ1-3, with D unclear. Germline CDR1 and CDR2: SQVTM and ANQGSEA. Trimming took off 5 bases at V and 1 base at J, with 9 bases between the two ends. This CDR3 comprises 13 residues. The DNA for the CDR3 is TGCAGCGTTATGACGGGATCTGGAAACACCATATATTTT. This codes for CSVMTGSGNTIYF.

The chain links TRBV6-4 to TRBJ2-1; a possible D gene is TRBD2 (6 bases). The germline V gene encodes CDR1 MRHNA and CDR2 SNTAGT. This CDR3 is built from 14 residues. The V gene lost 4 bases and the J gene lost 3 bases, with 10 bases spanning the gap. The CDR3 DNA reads TGTGCCAGCAGTGCATCGGGGGACTACAATGAGCAGTTCTTC. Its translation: CASSASGDYNEQFF.

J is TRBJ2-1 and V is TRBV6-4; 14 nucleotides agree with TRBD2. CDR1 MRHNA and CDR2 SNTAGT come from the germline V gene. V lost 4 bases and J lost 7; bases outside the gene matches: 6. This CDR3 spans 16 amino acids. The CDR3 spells CASSVRLAGGQNEQFF. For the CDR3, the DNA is TGTGCCAGCAGTGTACGACTAGCGGGGGGGCAAAATGAGCAGTTCTTC.

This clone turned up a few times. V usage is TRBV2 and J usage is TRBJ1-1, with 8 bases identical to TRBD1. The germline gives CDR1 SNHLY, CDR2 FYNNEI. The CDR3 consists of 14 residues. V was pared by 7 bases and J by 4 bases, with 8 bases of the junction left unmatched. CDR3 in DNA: TGTGCCAGCAAGGCAGGGGGCGGGAGCACTGAAGCTTTCTTT. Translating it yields CASKAGGGSTEAFF.

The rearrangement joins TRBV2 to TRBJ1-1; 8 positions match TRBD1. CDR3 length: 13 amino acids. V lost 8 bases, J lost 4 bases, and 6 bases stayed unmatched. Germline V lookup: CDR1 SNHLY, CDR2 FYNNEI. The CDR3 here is CASRQGFSTEAFF. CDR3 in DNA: TGTGCCAGCCGACAGGGGTTTAGCACTGAAGCTTTCTTT.

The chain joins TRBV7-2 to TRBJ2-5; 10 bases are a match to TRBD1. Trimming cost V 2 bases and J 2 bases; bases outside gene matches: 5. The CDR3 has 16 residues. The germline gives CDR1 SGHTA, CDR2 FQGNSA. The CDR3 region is CASSLFGTGAQETQYF. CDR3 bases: TGTGCCAGCAGCTTATTCGGGACAGGGGCGCAAGAGACCCAGTACTTC.

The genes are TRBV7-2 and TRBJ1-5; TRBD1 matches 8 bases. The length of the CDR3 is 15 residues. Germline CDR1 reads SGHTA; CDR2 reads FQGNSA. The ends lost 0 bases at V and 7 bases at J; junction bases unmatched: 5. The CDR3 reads CASSLAQGARQPQHF. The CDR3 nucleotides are TGTGCCAGCAGCTTAGCGCAGGGGGCCCGGCAGCCCCAGCATTTT.

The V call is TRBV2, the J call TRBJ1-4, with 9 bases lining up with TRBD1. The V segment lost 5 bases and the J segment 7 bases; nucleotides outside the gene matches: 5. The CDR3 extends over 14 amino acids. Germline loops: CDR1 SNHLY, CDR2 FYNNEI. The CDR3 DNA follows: TGTGCCAGCAGTTACAGGGGGCGCGTTGAAAAACTGTTTTTT. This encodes CASSYRGRVEKLFF.

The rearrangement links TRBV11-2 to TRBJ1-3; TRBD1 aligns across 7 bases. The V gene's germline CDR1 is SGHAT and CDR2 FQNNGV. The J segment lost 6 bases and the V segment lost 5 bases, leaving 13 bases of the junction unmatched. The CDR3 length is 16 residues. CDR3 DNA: TGTGCCAGCAGCGCACGAGACAGGGTGTTGGTAAACACCATATATTTT. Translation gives CASSARDRVLVNTIYF.

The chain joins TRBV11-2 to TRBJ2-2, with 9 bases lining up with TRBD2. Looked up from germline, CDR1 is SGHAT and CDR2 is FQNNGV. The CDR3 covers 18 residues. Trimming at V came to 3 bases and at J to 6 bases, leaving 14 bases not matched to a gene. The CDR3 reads CASSFSARRGGIAGELFF. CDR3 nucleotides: TGTGCCAGCAGCTTCTCTGCCCGGCGGGGGGGCATCGCCGGGGAGCTGTTTTTT.

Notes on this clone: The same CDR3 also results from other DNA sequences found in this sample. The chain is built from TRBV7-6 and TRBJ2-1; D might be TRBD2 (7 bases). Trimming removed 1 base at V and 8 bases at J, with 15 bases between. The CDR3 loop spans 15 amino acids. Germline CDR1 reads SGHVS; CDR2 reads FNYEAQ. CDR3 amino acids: CASSLGGGAGDEQFF. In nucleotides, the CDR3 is TGTGCCAGCAGCTTAGGTGGGGGGGCGGGGGATGAGCAGTTCTTC.

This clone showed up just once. The CDR3: CATPYPYYGYTF. In nucleotides, the CDR3 is TGTGCCACCCCCTACCCGTACTATGGCTACACCTTC. This rearrangement joins TRBV24-1 to TRBJ1-2; D gene uncertain. Germline-derived CDR1 and CDR2 are KGHDR and SFDVKD. The CDR3 sequence is 12 residues long. V was trimmed by 9 bases and J by 3 bases, leaving 10 bases between them.